Sequencing of this T cell receptor beta chain was carried out in a study of T cell responses to AZD1222 COVID-19 vaccine. Regarding the study as a whole: A mostly white British donor set with more females was recruited, and clonal diversity was possibly underestimated. The study identified only five to seven AZD1222 recipients as seropositive at baseline. Of spike-specific TCRs, nearly half reportedly target regions left unmutated in variants. Along spike, vaccine-associated CD4 TCRs were found throughout, with dominance at 160-218 and 743-854.

This clone came up a few times. Its target is unknown. The table came from immunoSEQ multiplex PCR; TCRdb's copy has only in-frame clones and leaves some out. The sample consists of more than 70,000 clones, roughly 85% of them appearing once. The clonotype was recovered from an adult in good health. This sample comprised peripheral blood, obtained on day 0 of AZD1222 vaccination.

This chain's CDR3 is CASRPRGRTGSNQPQHF. DNA of the CDR3: TGTGCCAGTAGGCCGAGGGGACGGACCGGGAGCAATCAGCCCCAGCATTTT. The V call is TRBV19, the J call TRBJ1-5, with D perhaps TRBD1 (5 bases). V was pared by 6 bases and J by 1 base, with 19 bases between. The CDR3 is 17 amino acids. Germline CDR1 reads LNHDA; CDR2 reads SQIVND (reference sequence).